Each of the 32 T cell receptor beta chains below was sequenced from the same sample in a study of CXCR3-negative and CXCR3-positive naive CD8 T cells. These TCRs' antigens remain unknown. UMI-labeled 5' RACE yielded the TRB cDNA libraries. TCRdb reprocessed the 5' RACE reads; each CDR3 protein has one entry and no DNA is given. The sample table sets out around 95,000 distinct CDR3 sequences. Study results and caveats: CXCR3-positive naive cells carried more hydrophobic TRB CDR3s than CXCR3-negative ones.

Sequences were obtained from naive CXCR3+ CD8+ T cells from blood. The subset here: CD45RO-CCR7+CD27+CD95- naive CD8+ T cells expressing CXCR3 (TNR3+). All receptors derive from a human donor in good health. Some clones in this sample may be carry-over from other donors' samples.

This rearrangement joins TRBV7-7 to TRBJ2-5. Looked up from germline, CDR1 is SSHAT and CDR2 is FNYEAQ (reference sequence). The length of the CDR3 is 15 residues. CDR3 region: CASSLAQWDQETQYF.

V and J are TRBV6-6 and TRBJ2-3; no DNA is available, so the TRBD2 call from TCRdb remains unchecked. The CDR3 covers 15 residues. CDR1 MNHNY and CDR2 SVGAGI come from the germline V gene (reference sequence). The CDR3 here is CASGGLAGLADTQYF.

The chain recombines TRBV20-1 with TRBJ1-6; TCRdb's D call, TRBD1, is unchecked because there is no DNA. Germline V gives CDR1 DFQATT, CDR2 SNEGSKA (reference sequence). The CDR3 runs to 13 residues. CDR3: CSAIVQENSPLHF.

The V call is TRBV12-3 or TRBV12-4, the J call TRBJ2-1. This CDR3 is 12 amino acids long. CDR3 amino acids: CASQSRENEQFF.

This chain links TRBV19 with TRBJ1-4; TCRdb's D gene call, TRBD1, goes unchecked for lack of DNA. The CDR3 runs 14 residues. Germline V gives CDR1 LNHDA, CDR2 SQIVND (reference sequence). CDR3 loop: CASTDSVTEEKLFF.

V gene TRBV9 combines with J gene TRBJ1-6. This CDR3 has 16 amino acids. CDR1 is SGDLS, CDR2 YYNGEE, per germline. The CDR3 sequence: CASSVAEGAYNSPLHF. Drawing the rest from reference TRBV9 and TRBJ1-6, the complete variable domain is DSGVTQTPKHLITATGQRVTLRCSPRSGDLSVYWYQQSLDQGLQFLIQYYNGEERAKGNILERFSAQQFPDLHSELNLSSLELGDSALYFCASSVAEGAYNSPLHFGNGTRLTVT.

The CDR3 sequence is CASSTHQGHTNTEAFF. The rearrangement joins TRBV4-3 to TRBJ1-1. This CDR3 has 16 amino acids. Germline CDR1 reads LGHNA; CDR2 reads YSLEER.

This sequence joins TRBV9 and TRBJ1-2. The CDR3 contains 15 residues. Per germline, CDR1 SGDLS and CDR2 YYNGEE. CDR3 region: CASSTRVPGDYGYTF.

This chain uses TRBV6-4 with TRBJ2-3; TCRdb picks TRBD2, but there is no DNA to check that call. CDR3 length: 14 amino acids. Germline CDR1 and CDR2: MRHNA and SNTAGT. CDR3 in amino acids: CASSDSGQTDTQYF.

V gene TRBV18 combines with J gene TRBJ2-5; TCRdb indicates TRBD1, and absent DNA this call remains unverified. In germline, CDR1 is KGHSH, CDR2 LQKENI. This CDR3 has 17 residues. Here the CDR3 reads CASSQDRGAVLQETQYF.

The rearrangement joins TRBV19 to TRBJ2-3; TCRdb proposes TRBD1, but this gene call is untestable without DNA. The germline V gene has CDR1 LNHDA and CDR2 SQIVND (reference sequence). The CDR3 runs 13 residues. CDR3 sequence: CASNLAGADTQYF.

The chain has TRBV12-3 or TRBV12-4 and TRBJ2-1; TCRdb outputs TRBD2, but without DNA this stays unchecked. The CDR3 loop spans 15 amino acids. The CDR3 spells CASSEDLASGDEQFF.

The chain recombines TRBV18 with TRBJ2-7; TCRdb lists TRBD1, though no DNA is available to test this call. CDR1 and CDR2 from the germline V gene are KGHSH and LQKENI. This CDR3 has 14 residues. CDR3 sequence: CASSVQGNLYEQYF.

The chain combines TRBV11-3 with TRBJ2-7; the D call from TCRdb, TRBD1, cannot be confirmed without DNA. The CDR3 contains 13 residues. Germline lookup yields CDR1 SGHNT and CDR2 YENEEA. CDR3: CASSARTDYEQYF. The full variable domain, completed using reference TRBV11-3 and TRBJ2-7, is EAGVVQSPRYKIIEKKQPVAFWCNPISGHNTLYWYLQNLGQGPELLIRYENEEAVDDSQLPKDRFSAERLKGVDSTLKIQPAELGDSAVYLCASSARTDYEQYFGPGTRLTVT.

This chain uses TRBV5-1 with TRBJ2-3; TCRdb indicates TRBD2, and absent DNA this call remains unverified. Germline lookup yields CDR1 SGHRS and CDR2 YFSETQ. CDR3 length equals 12 residues. CDR3: CASSSSGDTQYF.

V and J are TRBV28 and TRBJ1-4; TCRdb reports TRBD1, a call that lacks DNA to check it against. This CDR3 has 18 amino acids. Germline V lookup: CDR1 MDHEN, CDR2 SYDVKM. The CDR3 is CASSFQPGQGASNEKLFF.

This rearrangement joins TRBV29-1 to TRBJ1-1; TCRdb picks TRBD1, but there is no DNA to check that call. This CDR3 comprises 14 residues. The germline V gene encodes CDR1 SQVTM and CDR2 ANQGSEA. The CDR3 is CSVGDRGAGTEAFF.

The V and J genes are TRBV9 and TRBJ2-7; there is no DNA to check the TCRdb D call of TRBD1. The CDR3 spans 15 residues. Germline CDR1 is SGDLS and CDR2 is YYNGEE. The CDR3 reads CASSVAQGRSYEQYF.

This chain connects TRBV7-7 to TRBJ2-7; checking the TCRdb D call of TRBD1 is not possible without DNA. The CDR3 has 14 residues. Germline assignment: CDR1 SSHAT and CDR2 FNYEAQ (reference sequence). CDR3 protein: CASSLGRGEYEQYF.

V usage is TRBV29-1 and J usage is TRBJ1-1; with no DNA, the TCRdb D assignment of TRBD1 cannot be verified. The CDR3 has 12 residues. Germline-derived CDR1 and CDR2 are SQVTM and ANQGSEA. Here the CDR3 reads CSVDGGWTEAFF.

This chain joins TRBV6-2 or TRBV6-3 and TRBJ1-5. The CDR3 loop spans 16 amino acids. CDR1 is MNHEY and CDR2 is SVGEGT in the germline V gene. CDR3: CASSYSRVRWNQPQHF.

The chain combines TRBV28 with TRBJ2-1; TCRdb indicates TRBD2, and absent DNA this call remains unverified. The CDR3 has 17 residues. Germline-derived CDR1 and CDR2 are MDHEN and SYDVKM. CDR3 region: CASSSTSGSRFYNEQFF.

The chain combines TRBV4-3 with TRBJ2-1. The length of the CDR3 is 17 residues. Per the germline V gene, CDR1 is LGHNA and CDR2 is YSLEER. The CDR3 sequence: CASSRQGYQYSYNEQFF.

The chain employs TRBV13 and TRBJ2-7; the D call of TRBD1 rests on TCRdb alone, since no DNA is present to check it. Germline-derived CDR1 and CDR2 are PRHDT and FYEKMQ (reference sequence). The CDR3 runs to 16 residues. CDR3 protein: CASSPGHPDLSYEQYF.

V is TRBV7-8 and J is TRBJ2-5; TCRdb selects TRBD2, and the lack of DNA leaves this call unchecked. From germline, CDR1 is SGHVS and CDR2 FQNEAQ. The CDR3 length is 18 residues. CDR3 region: CASSLLSGLAGRGETQYF. Using reference TRBV7-8 and TRBJ2-5 for the parts outside the CDR3, the full variable domain is GAGVSQSPRYKVAKRGQDVALRCDPISGHVSLFWYQQALGQGPEFLTYFQNEAQLDKSGLPSDRFFAERPEGSVSTLKIQRTQQEDSAVYLCASSLLSGLAGRGETQYFGPGTRLLVL.

The chain recombines TRBV23-1 with TRBJ2-7; TCRdb's D call, TRBD1, is unchecked because there is no DNA. TRBV23-1 is flagged as an ORF with uncertain function. The length of the CDR3 is 13 residues. The CDR3 sequence is CARVLLQGYEQYF.

The chain uses TRBV29-1 and TRBJ2-7; there is no DNA to check the TCRdb D call of TRBD2. Germline assignment: CDR1 SQVTM and CDR2 ANQGSEA. The CDR3 consists of 13 residues. CDR3 in amino acids: CSVLTSRAYEQYF.

This sequence joins TRBV7-9 and TRBJ2-2; TCRdb returns TRBD1, unconfirmable since there is no DNA. Per the germline V gene, CDR1 is SEHNR and CDR2 is FQNEAQ (reference sequence). The CDR3 extends over 14 amino acids. CDR3 protein: CASMDRLPTGELFF.

The chain recombines TRBV27 with TRBJ2-3; with no DNA, the TCRdb D assignment of TRBD1 cannot be verified. CDR3 length: 14 residues. Germline V gene sequence: CDR1 MNHEY, CDR2 SMNVEV (reference sequence). CDR3 sequence reads: CARGTAEHNITQYF.

J is TRBJ2-7 and V is TRBV7-9; there is no DNA to check the TCRdb D call of TRBD1. Germline V gives CDR1 SEHNR, CDR2 FQNEAQ (reference sequence). This CDR3 has 15 amino acids. CDR3 amino acids: CASSLLPGTIHEQYF.

CDR3 protein: CASSELAESSYEQYF. The gene calls are TRBV6-1 and TRBJ2-7. The germline CDR1 and CDR2 sequences are MNHNS and SASEGT. The CDR3 is 15 residues long.

The V call is TRBV11-2, the J call TRBJ2-1; TCRdb picks TRBD1, but there is no DNA to check that call. Germline V gene sequence: CDR1 SGHAT, CDR2 FQNNGV. The CDR3 length is 15 residues. CDR3 protein: CASSLTGTLYNEQFF.